This passage covers 31 T cell receptor beta chains from one sample sequenced in a study of T cells in Graves' hyperthyroidism and ophthalmopathy. Template material for amplifying TCR beta CDR3 regions consisted of RNA transcripts. HTBI primers were used for first-round RT-PCR of the TCR CDR3. TCRdb called the multiplex PCR reads again in MiXCR, with one record for every CDR3 protein. Of around 300,000 distinct CDR3 sequences detected, around 25% appear once; the ten largest clones hold roughly a quarter. Sequencing was performed on blood. Source of these receptors: a man in his forties or fifties with Graves' hyperthyroidism that later progressed to Graves' ophthalmopathy.

Ten or more counts support this clonotype. The chain carries TRBV30 and TRBJ2-7; no definite D call. Germline V gene data show CDR1 as GTSNPN and CDR2 as SVGIG (reference sequence). V was clipped by 5 bases and J by 3 bases, with 8 bases between them. The CDR3 sequence is 11 residues long. The CDR3 sequence is CAWGGYYEQYF. The DNA of the CDR3 is TGTGCCTGGGGCGGCTACTACGAGCAGTACTTC.

This clonotype has a count of ten or more. The chain links TRBV11-2 to TRBJ2-2; 9 bases agree with TRBD2. This CDR3 is built from 14 residues. J gave up 5 bases and V 5 bases, and 3 bases lay outside the gene matches. The germline V gene has CDR1 SGHAT and CDR2 FQNNGV. DNA of the CDR3: TGTGCCAGCAGCCTTCTAGCGGGGACCGGGGAGCTGTTTTTT. It yields the protein CASSLLAGTGELFF.

The chain employs TRBV7-2 and TRBJ2-7, with D possibly being TRBD1 or TRBD2 (5 bases each). Trimming stripped 0 bases from V and 7 bases from J, with 16 bases between. Germline V gene lookup returns CDR1 SGHTA and CDR2 FQGNSA. This CDR3 is built from 15 residues. In DNA form, the CDR3 reads TGTGCCAGCAGCTTAGCGGGGGAGTGGTCTGCGGAGCAGTACTTC. Amino acids: CASSLAGEWSAEQYF.

V gene TRBV7-3 combines with J gene TRBJ2-5, with a tentative D call TRBD2 (6 bases). This CDR3 comprises 15 residues. Germline CDR1 reads SGHTA; CDR2 reads FQGTGA. Trimming left V 6 bases short and J 5 bases short, with 19 bases between. The CDR3 DNA reads as TGTGCCAGCAGAATCCCAGGAGCGGGTATGGAGACCCAGTACTTC. This translates into CASRIPGAGMETQYF.

This clonotype occurred many times. This chain links TRBV12-3 or TRBV12-4 with TRBJ2-7; possibly TRBD1 for D (6 bases). The V and J ends lost 0 bases and 3 bases respectively, with 12 bases between them. The CDR3 totals 15 residues. The CDR3 spells CASSLALGGVYEQYF. CDR3 bases: TGTGCCAGCAGTTTAGCGCTAGGGGGAGTCTACGAGCAGTACTTC.

Turning to this clonotype: This may stem from a read error, because a much larger clone lies one nucleotide away. The chain joins TRBV4-1 to TRBJ1-5; D is undetermined. CDR3 length equals 12 residues. V was clipped by 3 bases and J by 12 bases, with 12 bases between them. Germline CDR1 reads MGHRA; CDR2 reads YSYEKL. CDR3 coding DNA: TGCGCCAGCAGCCAGGGCGGGAAGCTCCAGCATTTT. Translated: CASSQGGKLQHF.

Ten or more counts support this clonotype. The rearrangement uses TRBV6-1 and TRBJ2-5, with D unclear. V lost 7 bases and J lost 4, with 10 bases in between. The length of the CDR3 is 12 residues. Germline V gene lookup returns CDR1 MNHNS and CDR2 SASEGT. CDR3 protein: CASKPGLETQYF. As DNA, the CDR3 is TGTGCCAGCAAGCCAGGTTTAGAGACCCAGTACTTC.

This clonotype has a count of ten or more. The gene calls are TRBV19 and TRBJ2-5; perhaps D is TRBD1 or TRBD2 (5 bases each). With 4 bases removed from V and 7 bases from J, the gap between germline ends came to 13 bases. The CDR3 has 13 residues. Germline CDR1 LNHDA, CDR2 SQIVND (reference sequence). The CDR3 protein is CASSTGTSGTQYF. The CDR3 DNA reads as TGTGCCAGTAGTACCGGGACCAGCGGGACCCAGTACTTC. Complete variable domain (other parts from reference TRBV19 and TRBJ2-5): DGGITQSPKYLFRKEGQNVTLSCEQNLNHDAMYWYRQDPGQGLRLIYYSQIVNDFQKGDIAEGYSVSREKKESFPLTVTSAQKNPTAFYLCASSTGTSGTQYFGPGTRLLVL.

This clonotype was detected ten times or more. The chain has TRBV12-3 or TRBV12-4 and TRBJ1-3; tentatively, D is TRBD1 (5 bases). Trimming shortened V by 7 bases and J by 2 bases, and 21 bases separated the two germline ends. The CDR3 consists of 17 residues. Here the CDR3 reads CASKNRPGRRTGNTIYF. CDR3 nucleotides: TGTGCCAGCAAAAACCGTCCGGGACGCCGTACTGGAAACACCATATATTTT.

The rearrangement uses TRBV5-4 and TRBJ2-2; 9 nucleotides line up with TRBD2. The CDR3 covers 17 residues. Per the germline V gene, CDR1 is SGHNT and CDR2 is YYREEE (reference sequence). V gave up 0 bases and J gave up 6 bases; unmatched junction bases: 9. The CDR3 DNA reads TGTGCCAGCAGCTTGGGAACGTTCGGACTAGCGCCCGGGGAGCTGTTTTTT. Translated, it gives CASSLGTFGLAPGELFF.

This clonotype was recorded at least ten times. V is TRBV29-1 and J is TRBJ2-7, with TRBD2 matching 9 bases. Looked up from germline, CDR1 is SQVTM and CDR2 is ANQGSEA. Trimming removed 7 bases from V and 4 bases from J; junction bases left unmatched: 11. CDR3 size: 14 residues. The CDR3 here is CSADSRSGGYEQYF. CDR3 in DNA: TGCAGCGCCGACAGTCGTAGCGGGGGATACGAGCAGTACTTC.

Ten or more counts support this clonotype. The chain uses TRBV24-1 and TRBJ2-5; tentatively, D is TRBD2 (6 bases). Looked up from germline, CDR1 is KGHDR and CDR2 is SFDVKD. V was trimmed by 2 bases and J by 5 bases, leaving 11 bases between them. This CDR3 spans 14 amino acids. CDR3 amino acids: CATSDWGVGETQYF. The CDR3, as DNA: TGTGCCACCAGTGATTGGGGGGTAGGGGAGACCCAGTACTTC.

The table lists this clonotype with many counts. The chain recombines TRBV12-3 or TRBV12-4 with TRBJ2-7; the D gene is possibly TRBD2 (6 bases). The V end was cut by 3 bases, the J end by 0 bases, with 15 bases between. The CDR3 is 16 amino acids. CDR3 sequence (DNA): TGTGCCAGCAGTTTCGGACTATCTGGGAGCTCCTACGAGCAGTACTTC. This gives the protein CASSFGLSGSSYEQYF.

The chain is built from TRBV6-2 or TRBV6-3 and TRBJ2-5; 7 nucleotides align to TRBD2. The CDR3 spans 17 residues. The V and J ends lost 6 bases and 0 bases, in that order; junction bases with no gene match: 13. Germline V gene lookup returns CDR1 MNHEY and CDR2 SVGEGT. CDR3 DNA: TGTGCCAGCAGAGCGGGGCGGGGGACCAGGCACCAAGAGACCCAGTACTTC. This encodes CASRAGRGTRHQETQYF.

This clonotype was observed at least ten times. The chain is built from TRBV9 and TRBJ1-2; no firm D call. Germline lookup yields CDR1 SGDLS and CDR2 YYNGEE. Trimming took 4 bases from V and 2 from J, leaving 18 bases between them. This CDR3 comprises 16 residues. The CDR3 here is CASSPTSGSANYGYTF. CDR3 nucleotides: TGTGCCAGCAGCCCTACCTCAGGCTCTGCAAACTATGGCTACACCTTC. The complete variable domain, with remaining parts taken from reference TRBV9 and TRBJ1-2, reads DSGVTQTPKHLITATGQRVTLRCSPRSGDLSVYWYQQSLDQGLQFLIQYYNGEERAKGNILERFSAQQFPDLHSELNLSSLELGDSALYFCASSPTSGSANYGYTFGSGTRLTVV.

There are many counts of this clonotype. This clone may be a read error of a much larger clone one base away. Because it lacks the conserved phenylalanine or tryptophan at the end, this CDR3 is likely a read error. The V gene is TRBV12-3 or TRBV12-4, the J gene TRBJ2-5, with 9 bases matching TRBD2. V shed 5 bases and J 5 bases; nucleotides not matched to a gene: 12. This CDR3 is built from 16 residues. The CDR3 loop is CASSPRRPSGTETQYL. CDR3 in DNA: TGTGCCAGCAGTCCAAGAAGGCCTAGCGGGACGGAGACCCAGTACCTC.

This chain links TRBV12-3 or TRBV12-4 with TRBJ2-7, with 7 bases that match TRBD1. The ends lost 4 bases at V and 3 bases at J; junction bases unmatched: 9. The CDR3 consists of 15 residues. The CDR3, as DNA: TGTGCCAGCAGTTCGGGTCCGGGACAGATCTACGAGCAGTACTTC. Its protein is CASSSGPGQIYEQYF.

The chain recombines TRBV5-5 with TRBJ2-2, with 7 bases aligning to TRBD1. V lost 1 base, J lost 3 bases, and 3 bases stayed unmatched. Per the germline V gene, CDR1 is SGHKS and CDR2 is YYEKEE (reference sequence). The CDR3 is 15 amino acids. This CDR3 is CASSLNTGDTGELFF. CDR3 nucleotide sequence: TGTGCCAGCAGCTTGAACACAGGGGACACCGGGGAGCTGTTTTTT. The variable domain in full, completed from reference TRBV5-5 and TRBJ2-2, reads DAGVTQSPTHLIKTRGQQVTLRCSPISGHKSVSWYQQVLGQGPQFIFQYYEKEERGRGNFPDRFSARQFPNYSSELNVNALLLGDSALYLCASSLNTGDTGELFFGEGSRLTVL.

This clonotype was seen a single time. This rearrangement joins TRBV20-1 to TRBJ2-7; TRBD2 agrees at 11 bases. J gave up 6 bases and V 0 bases, and 4 bases lay outside the gene matches. CDR3 length: 14 residues. Germline CDR1 DFQATT, CDR2 SNEGSKA (reference sequence). The CDR3 here is CSAREPGLAGEQYF. In DNA, the CDR3 is TGCAGTGCTAGAGAGCCCGGACTAGCGGGCGAGCAGTACTTC.

This clonotype was recorded many times. This chain uses TRBV5-1 with TRBJ2-7; TRBD1 aligns across 11 bases. Trimming at V came to 4 bases and at J to 4 bases, leaving 13 bases not matched to a gene. The CDR3 extends over 17 amino acids. Germline CDR1 reads SGHRS; CDR2 reads YFSETQ. For the CDR3, the DNA is TGCGCCAGCAGCCCTGGCAGGGGGACAGGGGGGGGATACGAGCAGTACTTC. Translation: CASSPGRGTGGGYEQYF.

This clonotype was observed a few times. The rearrangement joins TRBV19 to TRBJ2-4, with no clear D. CDR3 size: 16 residues. Germline loops: CDR1 LNHDA, CDR2 SQIVND (reference sequence). V lost 6 bases and J lost 0, with 15 bases in between. The CDR3 loop reads CASRRGARVAKNIQYF. In DNA form, the CDR3 reads TGTGCCAGTAGGAGAGGTGCCAGAGTAGCCAAAAACATTCAGTACTTC. Complete variable domain (other parts from reference TRBV19 and TRBJ2-4): DGGITQSPKYLFRKEGQNVTLSCEQNLNHDAMYWYRQDPGQGLRLIYYSQIVNDFQKGDIAEGYSVSREKKESFPLTVTSAQKNPTAFYLCASRRGARVAKNIQYFGAGTRLSVL.

Many counts were recorded for this clonotype. The V and J genes are TRBV6-1 and TRBJ2-5; D possibly corresponds to TRBD1 (6 bases). The CDR3 covers 14 residues. Germline V CDR1 and CDR2: MNHNS, SASEGT. Trimming pared 2 bases from V and 6 bases from J, leaving 13 bases between. The CDR3 bases are TGTGCCAGCAGTGAATTGTACAGGGCGCAGACCCAGTACTTC. It codes for CASSELYRAQTQYF.

In its sample, this clonotype was seen many times. The chain links TRBV4-1 to TRBJ2-7, with D uncertain. CDR1 MGHRA and CDR2 YSYEKL come from the germline V gene. The CDR3 contains 13 residues. V was pared by 0 bases and J by 3 bases, with 6 bases between. CDR3: CASSQEANYEQYF. CDR3 nucleotides: TGCGCCAGCAGCCAAGAAGCTAACTACGAGCAGTACTTC.

There are many counts of this clonotype. The rearrangement links TRBV28 to TRBJ1-2; 11 nucleotides align to TRBD1. CDR1 MDHEN and CDR2 SYDVKM come from the germline V gene. V shed 8 bases and J 8 bases; nucleotides not matched to a gene: 7. CDR3 length: 13 residues. CDR3 nucleotide sequence: TGTGCCAGCGGGGGACAGGGGGTTCGGGGCTACACCTTC. Protein sequence: CASGGQGVRGYTF.

The sample holds many counts of this clonotype. This chain uses TRBV7-9 with TRBJ1-1; possible D gene TRBD1, 6 bases. The V end was cut by 3 bases, the J end by 0 bases, with 11 bases between. This CDR3 is built from 15 residues. Looked up from germline, CDR1 is SEHNR and CDR2 is FQNEAQ (reference sequence). The CDR3 bases are TGTGCCAGCAGCTTCCAGGGGAATCTGAACACTGAAGCTTTCTTT. This encodes CASSFQGNLNTEAFF.

This clonotype was observed at least ten times. The V gene is TRBV12-3 or TRBV12-4, the J gene TRBJ1-2; the D gene is possibly TRBD1 (6 bases). The CDR3 consists of 14 residues. The V end lost 6 bases, the J end lost 0 bases, and 11 bases lay between the germline ends. CDR3 in amino acids: CASSSDSPNYGYTF. In nucleotides, the CDR3 is TGTGCCAGCAGCTCGGACAGTCCTAACTATGGCTACACCTTC.

V and J are TRBV6-1 and TRBJ2-5; TRBD2 matches at 8 bases. This CDR3 has 14 amino acids. Germline trimming cut 8 bases from V and 4 bases from J; bases unmatched to any gene: 9. Germline V lookup: CDR1 MNHNS, CDR2 SASEGT. CDR3 nucleotide sequence: TGTGCCAGCCAGGTCAGCGGGAGACGAGAGACCCAGTACTTC. Its protein is CASQVSGRRETQYF.

This clonotype was observed many times. The chain combines TRBV15 with TRBJ2-5, with D perhaps TRBD1 (6 bases). V was clipped by 1 base and J by 6 bases, with 18 bases between them. The V gene's germline CDR1 is LNHNV and CDR2 YYDKDF (reference sequence). The CDR3 is 16 amino acids. Here the CDR3 DNA reads TGTGCCACCAGCAGAGGAAGAGGAACTGGGGGCAAGACCCAGTACTTC. Translating it yields CATSRGRGTGGKTQYF. The variable domain in full, completed from reference TRBV15 and TRBJ2-5, reads DAMVIQNPRYQVTQFGKPVTLSCSQTLNHNVMYWYQQKSSQAPKLLFHYYDKDFNNEADTPDNFQSRRPNTSFCFLDIRSPGLGDTAMYLCATSRGRGTGGKTQYFGPGTRLLVL.

This clonotype showed up just a few times. The rearrangement uses TRBV20-1 and TRBJ2-5; the D call may be TRBD1 or TRBD2 (5 bases each). Germline assignment: CDR1 DFQATT and CDR2 SNEGSKA (reference sequence). V gave up 0 bases and J gave up 1 base, with 12 bases separating them. The CDR3 runs 15 residues. The CDR3 region is CSARDITRGQETQYF. The CDR3 DNA reads as TGCAGTGCTAGAGATATTACGAGGGGCCAAGAGACCCAGTACTTC.

A single count supports this clonotype. The chain uses TRBV6-5 and TRBJ2-5; TRBD2 matches 13 bases. Germline CDR1 reads MNHEY; CDR2 reads SVGAGI. The CDR3 has 18 amino acids. Trimming removed 1 base from V and 2 bases from J; junction bases left unmatched: 7. CDR3 DNA: TGTGCCAGCAGTTACTTGCCGGGACTAGCGGGGTCACAAGAGACCCAGTACTTC. This translates into CASSYLPGLAGSQETQYF.

In its sample, this clonotype was seen many times. The chain recombines TRBV9 with TRBJ2-7; D is unclear. The CDR3 has 13 amino acids. CDR1 is SGDLS and CDR2 is YYNGEE in the germline V gene. The ends were cut back, 0 bases at V and 0 bases at J, with 4 bases in the middle. CDR3 protein: CASSVDSSYEQYF. CDR3 nucleotide sequence: TGTGCCAGCAGCGTAGACAGCTCCTACGAGCAGTACTTC.